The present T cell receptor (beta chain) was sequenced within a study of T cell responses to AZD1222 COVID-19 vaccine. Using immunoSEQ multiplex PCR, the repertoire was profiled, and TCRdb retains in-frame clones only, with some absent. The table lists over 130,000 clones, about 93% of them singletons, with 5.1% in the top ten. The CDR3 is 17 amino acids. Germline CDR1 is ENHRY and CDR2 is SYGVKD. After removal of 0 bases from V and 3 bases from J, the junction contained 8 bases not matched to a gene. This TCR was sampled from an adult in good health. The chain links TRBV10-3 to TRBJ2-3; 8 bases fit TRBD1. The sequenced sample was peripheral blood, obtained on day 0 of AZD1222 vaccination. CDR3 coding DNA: TGTGCCATCAGTGAGTCCGGTCCGGACAGGGAGACAGATACGCAGTATTTT. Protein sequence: CAISESGPDRETDTQYF.